This entry features one TCR beta chain sequence. The data were taken from a study of OX40 agonist ivuxolimab in advanced cancers. Germline V gene lookup returns CDR1 MNHNS and CDR2 SASEGT. This CDR3 region has 12 residues. Trimming removed 6 bases at V and 6 bases at J, with 11 bases between. Libraries were prepared by immunoSEQ multiplex PCR; TCRdb keeps only in-frame clonotypes and omits some of them. The profile shows about 5,100 clones, 55% to 80% of them singletons. This TCR was sampled from an adult with an advanced solid tumor such as melanoma, head and neck, liver or kidney cancer. The sequences come from CD4+ or CD8+ T cells sorted from blood, collected in a trial of the OX40 agonist ivuxolimab. The chain links TRBV6-1 to TRBJ1-1; no reliable D call. DNA of the CDR3: TGTGCCAGCAGCGGAGACACGGCTGAAGCTTTCTTT. Amino acids: CASSGDTAEAFF.